This note documents a single T cell receptor (beta chain) sequence. Its matching antigen is unknown. This sample is drawn from a study of cytomegalovirus exposure and HLA in healthy donors. Study-level findings and limits: A few V segments could not be told apart, such as TRBV6-2 and TRBV6-3, and were left out.

CDR1 and CDR2 from the germline V gene are SGHDN and FVKESK. This CDR3 has 16 amino acids. J was trimmed by 6 bases and V by 2 bases; bases with no gene match: 9. The primer mix had 60 Vbeta and 13 Jbeta primers. The table came from immunoSEQ multiplex PCR; TCRdb's copy has only in-frame clones and leaves some out. The table shows some 140,000 clones, with roughly three quarters occurring only once. The chain has TRBV14 and TRBJ2-7; 11 bases agree with TRBD1. The sequenced material came from PBMCs. The source of this sequence is a man under 40 in good health and CMV-seronegative. The CDR3 loop reads CASSQYRGQGASEQYF. The CDR3 DNA is TGTGCCAGCAGCCAATATAGAGGACAGGGGGCCTCCGAGCAGTACTTC.